This TCR beta chain was sequenced in a study of blood T cell repertoires in COVID-19. About the study: Sites across the United States, Italy and Spain contributed samples from acute and convalescent COVID-19.

TCRdb's table, derived via immunoSEQ multiplex PCR, lists solely in-frame clones and lacks some. This table holds 350,000 to 550,000 clones, roughly nine tenths found once. Trimming at V came to 4 bases and at J to 8 bases, leaving 12 bases not matched to a gene. This CDR3 spans 16 amino acids. CDR1 is SNHLY, CDR2 FYNNEI, per germline. Everyone who took part was roughly 18 to 100 years old, and they came from some 23 US areas. Specimen: PBMCs or T cells enriched from blood (not recorded which). The origin of this receptor is a man aged 25 to 45 who had recovered from COVID-19. The chain links TRBV2 to TRBJ2-1; TRBD1 matches 9 bases. The CDR3 sequence is CASSVFKGTGNHEQFF. For the CDR3, the DNA is TGTGCCAGCAGTGTGTTTAAAGGGACAGGGAATCATGAGCAGTTCTTC.